One and the same sample provided the 14 T cell receptor beta chains below, sequenced in a study of OX40 agonist ivuxolimab in advanced cancers. The table came from immunoSEQ multiplex PCR; TCRdb's copy has only in-frame clones and leaves some out. The sample records approximately 82,000 clones, 80% to 95% being singletons. Sample: CD4+ or CD8+ T cells sorted from blood, taken in a trial of the OX40 agonist ivuxolimab. All receptors derive from an adult with an advanced solid tumor such as melanoma, head and neck, liver or kidney cancer.

This clone was seen once. The V and J genes are TRBV21-1 and TRBJ1-5; no check of the table's D call, TRBD1, against the DNA was made. TRBV21-1 is a pseudogene segment. The CDR3 runs 21 residues. The CDR3 is CASSPKRYGTGGEDSNQPQHF. DNA of the CDR3: TGTGCCAGCAGCCCAAAGAGGTACGGGACAGGGGGCGAGGATAGCAATCAGCCCCAGCATTTT.

The J gene is TRBJ1-1, the V gene TRBV6-4; D remains unclear. CDR1 and CDR2 (germline): MRHNA, SNTAGT. This CDR3 has 15 residues. V gave up 7 bases and J gave up 6 bases, with 21 bases separating them. The CDR3 sequence is CASKLTPSMVSEAFF. CDR3 in DNA: TGTGCCAGCAAATTAACGCCCAGTATGGTCTCTGAAGCTTTCTTT.

This CDR3 is CASSPFLRTGELFF. CDR3 bases: TGCGCCAGCAGCCCGTTCCTCCGCACCGGGGAGCTGTTTTTT. The chain employs TRBV5-1 and TRBJ2-2; D unclear. V lost 4 bases and J 4 bases, leaving 11 bases between the germline ends. Germline V lookup: CDR1 SGHRS, CDR2 YFSETQ. This CDR3 has 14 amino acids.

The V and J genes are TRBV5-4 and TRBJ2-3; TRBD2 matches 12 bases. The CDR3 spans 16 residues. The germline V gene encodes CDR1 SGHNT and CDR2 YYREEE (reference sequence). The ends lost 3 bases at V and 5 bases at J; junction bases unmatched: 7. The CDR3 spells CASSYRLAGALDTQYF. DNA of the CDR3: TGTGCCAGCAGCTACCGACTAGCGGGGGCCCTAGATACGCAGTATTTT.

This clone has just one count. The chain links TRBV6-6 to TRBJ1-5; D call uncertain. Germline CDR1 MNHNY, CDR2 SVGAGI (reference sequence). With 6 bases removed from V and 5 bases from J, the gap between germline ends came to 8 bases. CDR3 length: 12 amino acids. CDR3 amino acids: CASSMDDQPQHF. The CDR3 nucleotides read TGTGCCAGCAGCATGGACGATCAGCCCCAGCATTTT.

CDR3 coding DNA: TGTGCCAGCAGACTCGCCGAAGGTGCGCAGTTCTTC. Translated, it gives CASRLAEGAQFF. This chain joins TRBV11-3 and TRBJ2-1; D gene unclear. The V gene's germline CDR1 is SGHNT and CDR2 YENEEA. The V end was cut by 6 bases, the J end by 12 bases, with 15 bases between. The CDR3 is 12 residues long.

V gene TRBV5-5 combines with J gene TRBJ2-7, with 9 bases aligning to TRBD1. Germline V CDR1 and CDR2: SGHKS, YYEKEE (reference sequence). The CDR3 totals 13 residues. Trimming removed 2 bases from V and 7 bases from J; junction bases left unmatched: 4. DNA for the CDR3: TGTGCCAGCAGCTTCGGGACAGGGTATGAGCAGTACTTC. Translation gives CASSFGTGYEQYF.

The table lists this clone with a count of one. This chain uses TRBV10-3 with TRBJ2-7; 9 nucleotides agree with TRBD1. The CDR3 contains 14 residues. Per germline, CDR1 ENHRY and CDR2 SYGVKD. V shed 7 bases and J 5 bases; nucleotides not matched to a gene: 9. The CDR3 spells CAIKSGQGNHEQYF. The CDR3 coding sequence is TGTGCCATCAAGTCGGGACAGGGTAACCACGAGCAGTACTTC.

This clone was recorded once. The chain links TRBV7-3 to TRBJ2-3, with D uncertain. Per the germline V gene, CDR1 is SGHTA and CDR2 is FQGTGA. V lost 0 bases and J 0 bases, leaving 4 bases between the germline ends. The CDR3 extends over 14 amino acids. This chain's CDR3 is CASSLTRSTDTQYF. The CDR3 bases are TGTGCCAGCAGCTTAACTCGCAGCACAGATACGCAGTATTTT.

V is TRBV2 and J is TRBJ1-2, with a weak D call TRBD1 (5 bases). The V gene's germline CDR1 is SNHLY and CDR2 FYNNEI. CDR3 length: 14 residues. V shed 8 bases and J shed 1 base, with 14 bases lying between them. The CDR3 DNA sequence: TGTGCCAGCGCTCTCGGGGGTCTTAACTATGGCTACACCTTC. Its protein product is CASALGGLNYGYTF.

V gene TRBV5-1 combines with J gene TRBJ2-5; no clear D. This CDR3 spans 14 amino acids. Trimming shortened V by 4 bases and J by 3 bases, and 13 bases separated the two germline ends. CDR1 is SGHRS and CDR2 is YFSETQ in the germline V gene. CDR3 loop: CASSDLGRKETQYF. The CDR3 region has the DNA TGCGCCAGCAGCGACCTTGGACGGAAAGAGACCCAGTACTTC.

V usage is TRBV5-4 and J usage is TRBJ2-2; maybe TRBD2 (5 bases). In germline, CDR1 is SGHNT, CDR2 YYREEE (reference sequence). V lost 2 bases, J lost 3 bases, and 5 bases lay in between. CDR3 length equals 13 residues. CDR3 bases: TGTGCCAGCAGCTTCGGGGACACCGGGGAGCTGTTTTTT. Amino acids: CASSFGDTGELFF.

The V and J genes are TRBV19 and TRBJ2-2, with TRBD2 as a possible D gene (5 bases). The CDR3 is made up of 15 amino acids. Deletions cut 6 bases from V and 1 base from J, with 12 bases between. From germline, CDR1 is LNHDA and CDR2 SQIVND (reference sequence). CDR3 in DNA: TGTGCCAGTAGAACCGGGGATAGGAACACCGGGGAGCTGTTTTTT. Its protein product is CASRTGDRNTGELFF.

This sequence joins TRBV11-3 and TRBJ2-2; no firm D call. Trimming cost V 2 bases and J 3 bases, with 13 bases left between them. This CDR3 spans 16 amino acids. CDR1 SGHNT and CDR2 YENEEA come from the germline V gene. The CDR3 bases are TGTGCCAGCAGCTTAAAAGCTTCTACGGACACCGGGGAGCTGTTTTTT. This encodes CASSLKASTDTGELFF.